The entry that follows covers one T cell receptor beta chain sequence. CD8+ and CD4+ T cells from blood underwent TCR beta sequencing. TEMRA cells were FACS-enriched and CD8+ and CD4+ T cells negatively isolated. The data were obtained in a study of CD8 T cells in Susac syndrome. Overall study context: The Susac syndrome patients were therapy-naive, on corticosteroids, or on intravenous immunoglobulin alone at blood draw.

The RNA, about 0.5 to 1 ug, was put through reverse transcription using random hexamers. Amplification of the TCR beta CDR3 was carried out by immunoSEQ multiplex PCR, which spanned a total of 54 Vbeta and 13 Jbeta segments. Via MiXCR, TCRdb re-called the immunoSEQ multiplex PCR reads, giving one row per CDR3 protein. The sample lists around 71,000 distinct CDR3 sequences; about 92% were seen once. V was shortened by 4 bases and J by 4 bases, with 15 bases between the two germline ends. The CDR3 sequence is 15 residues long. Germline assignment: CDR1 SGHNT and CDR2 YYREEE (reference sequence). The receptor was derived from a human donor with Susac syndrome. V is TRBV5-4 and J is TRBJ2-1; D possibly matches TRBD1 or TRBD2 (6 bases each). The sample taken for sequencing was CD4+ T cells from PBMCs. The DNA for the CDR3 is TGTGCCAGCAGCCCCCCGGGGGCTCTATACAATGAGCAGTTCTTC. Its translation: CASSPPGALYNEQFF.